This TCR beta chain appears in the sequencing data of a study of Ad26.COV2.S vaccination and SARS-CoV-2 variants. Sequenced by immunoSEQ multiplex PCR; TCRdb stores in-frame clones only, minus some. Of approximately 480,000 clones in the sample, around 88% are singletons; the top ten hold roughly 13%. Noted treatment: roughly 20 received Ad26.COV2.S at low or high dose, single or two shots; roughly five received placebo; per-sample allocation not given. Sampling occurred on day 63 after the first vaccine or placebo injection. Between the trimmed V and J ends, which lost 7 bases and 2 bases, there was a span of 22 bases. Germline V gene data show CDR1 as SQVTM and CDR2 as ANQGSEA. This CDR3 contains 16 residues.

This sequence originates from a person aged 18-65 years who received the Ad26.COV2.S COVID-19 vaccine or a placebo. This chain joins TRBV29-1 and TRBJ2-3; possible D gene TRBD1, 5 bases. The sequencing here drew on peripheral blood, taken in a trial of Ad26.COV2.S vaccine versus placebo. Here the CDR3 reads CSAERATAEITDTQYF. In nucleotides, the CDR3 is TGCAGCGCTGAGCGCGCGACAGCTGAGATCACAGATACGCAGTATTTT.